These T cell receptor beta chains were read from a single sample in a study of monozygotic twins with inflammatory bowel disease. TCRdb re-called the 5' RACE reads; one entry per CDR3 protein, DNA not given. The sample table includes just over 300,000 distinct CDR3 sequences. What was sequenced was blood. These receptors were obtained from a human donor with ulcerative colitis or Crohn's disease, or a healthy co-twin of an affected twin (not recorded which). Each CDR3 is given with its conserved first and last residue. Fields, in order: J gene, V gene, CDR3 protein.

j_call: TRBJ2-3; v_call: TRBV27; cdr3_aa: CASSLDSRAPFGTDTQYF
j_call: TRBJ2-7; v_call: TRBV28; cdr3_aa: CASSLLTSGSYEQYF
j_call: TRBJ2-7; v_call: TRBV18; cdr3_aa: CASSPSRDRGLVQYF
j_call: TRBJ2-5; v_call: TRBV27; cdr3_aa: CASRLRETQYF
j_call: TRBJ2-2; v_call: TRBV29-1; cdr3_aa: CSVEIRGGGELFF
j_call: TRBJ2-3; v_call: TRBV11-2; cdr3_aa: CASSPPGLDTQYF
j_call: TRBJ1-1; v_call: TRBV3-1; cdr3_aa: CASSQVGGSTEAFF
j_call: TRBJ2-4; v_call: TRBV11-2; cdr3_aa: CASSLGTIREDIQYF
j_call: TRBJ2-5; v_call: TRBV3-1; cdr3_aa: CASRAGLAGGPFQETQYF
j_call: TRBJ2-7; v_call: TRBV6-2/TRBV6-3; cdr3_aa: CASSQIAGEDEQYF
j_call: TRBJ2-2; v_call: TRBV4-1; cdr3_aa: CASSQGDRVTGELFF
j_call: TRBJ1-4; v_call: TRBV29-1; cdr3_aa: CSVDLGPHQFF
j_call: TRBJ2-3; v_call: TRBV5-1; cdr3_aa: CASSLGLVSTDTQYF
j_call: TRBJ1-5; v_call: TRBV29-1; cdr3_aa: CSVQPTGVGQPQHF
j_call: TRBJ2-7; v_call: TRBV9; cdr3_aa: CASSTSGTNEQYF
j_call: TRBJ2-1; v_call: TRBV7-2; cdr3_aa: CASSLAVVAEQFF
j_call: TRBJ2-1; v_call: TRBV5-1; cdr3_aa: CASSPQGAWWDEQFF
j_call: TRBJ1-2; v_call: TRBV4-2; cdr3_aa: CASSQRDAGNYGYTF
j_call: TRBJ2-3; v_call: TRBV4-1; cdr3_aa: CASSLGLAGNTDTQYF
j_call: TRBJ2-1; v_call: TRBV6-2/TRBV6-3; cdr3_aa: CASKITGAHEQFF
j_call: TRBJ1-1; v_call: TRBV7-6; cdr3_aa: CASSLLQGFTEAFF
j_call: TRBJ2-7; v_call: TRBV7-2; cdr3_aa: CASSSLNRDRRYEQYF
j_call: TRBJ2-5; v_call: TRBV24-1; cdr3_aa: CATSDPGLAGQETQYF
j_call: TRBJ2-2; v_call: TRBV7-2; cdr3_aa: CASSFSSAGELFF
j_call: TRBJ1-1; v_call: TRBV3-1; cdr3_aa: CASSQIGGTEAFF
j_call: TRBJ2-5; v_call: TRBV7-2; cdr3_aa: CASSLGAVQETQYF
j_call: TRBJ2-5; v_call: TRBV3-1; cdr3_aa: CASSRNPVETQYF
j_call: TRBJ2-5; v_call: TRBV12-3/TRBV12-4; cdr3_aa: CASSLALGAPETQYF
j_call: TRBJ1-1; v_call: TRBV6-2/TRBV6-3; cdr3_aa: CASSKDGQLNTEAFF
j_call: TRBJ1-4; v_call: TRBV5-1; cdr3_aa: CASTRTGRKLFF